Listed below are T cell receptor beta chains from one sample, sequenced in a study of blood T cell repertoires in COVID-19. Clones were sequenced by immunoSEQ multiplex PCR, and TCRdb holds only the in-frame ones, with some missing. The sample includes about 210,000 clones, 84% of them seen just once. Sequenced: peripheral blood. The receptors derive from a woman aged 50 to 65 with active or convalescent COVID-19. The CDR3 runs from the conserved cysteine through the conserved F or W. D genes are given only for firm matches. Expanded clones get a size class; other rows say once, few or many, or leave the size out.

>TRBJ1-4|TRBD1|TRBV24-1|15|-
CATSESNRGSEKLFF
TGTGCCACCAGTGAGTCTAACAGGGGCTCGGAAAAACTGTTTTTT
>TRBJ1-6|-|TRBV3-1/TRBV3-2|14|few
CASSQIRGNSPLHF
TGTGCCAGCAGCCAAATCCGGGGGAATTCACCCCTCCACTTT
>TRBJ1-5|-|TRBV6-6|18|-
CASSPRGVQPYSNQPQHF
TGTGCCAGCAGTCCCCGGGGGGTGCAGCCCTATAGCAATCAGCCCCAGCATTTT
>TRBJ2-2|-|TRBV19|15|few
CASQRRRDRTGELFF
TGTGCCAGCCAAAGGAGGAGGGATAGGACCGGGGAGCTGTTTTTT
>TRBJ1-2|TRBD1|TRBV5-6|13|-
CASSLTGGQGYTF
TGTGCCAGCAGCTTGACAGGGGGCCAGGGCTACACCTTC
>TRBJ1-5|-|TRBV2|13|-
CASRRADREPQHF
TGTGCCAGCCGCAGGGCAGATAGGGAGCCCCAGCATTTT
>TRBJ2-7|-|TRBV28|15|-
CASSPTPDSSYEQYF
TGTGCCAGCAGCCCCACCCCGGACAGCTCCTACGAGCAGTACTTC
>TRBJ1-3|TRBD1|TRBV10-3|14|-
CAIRPGTAGNTIYF
TGTGCCATCAGACCTGGGACAGCTGGAAACACCATATATTTT
>TRBJ1-1|TRBD1|TRBV5-1|14|-
CASSFNDRVTEAFF
TGCGCCAGCAGCTTCAATGACAGGGTAACTGAAGCTTTCTTT
>TRBJ1-2|TRBD1|TRBV5-1|15|-
CASTHTTGGDYGYTF
TGCGCCAGCACCCATACGACAGGGGGGGACTATGGCTACACCTTC
>TRBJ2-7|-|TRBV6-5|14|-
CASSLLAEPYEQYF
TGTGCCAGCAGCCTTCTAGCTGAACCGTACGAGCAGTACTTC
>TRBJ2-1|TRBD2|TRBV19|15|-
CASSRTRGNYNEQFF
TGTGCCAGTAGCAGGACGCGGGGGAACTACAATGAGCAGTTCTTC
>TRBJ1-1|-|TRBV7-9|18|-
CASSSIYITGSGTTEAFF
TGTGCCAGCAGCTCGATCTATATAACAGGGAGCGGTACGACTGAAGCTTTCTTT
>TRBJ2-2|TRBD1|TRBV5-1|14|-
CASSFTGDPGELFF
TGCGCCAGCAGCTTTACAGGGGACCCCGGGGAGCTGTTTTTT
>TRBJ1-6|TRBD1|TRBV7-9|18|-
CASSPSTGFGSYNSPLHF
TGTGCCAGCAGCCCATCGACAGGGTTCGGCTCCTATAATTCACCCCTCCACTTT
>TRBJ2-5|TRBD2|TRBV10-3|14|-
CAISDRGGQETQYF
TGTGCCATCAGTGACCGGGGGGGCCAAGAGACCCAGTACTTC
>TRBJ2-3|TRBD2|TRBV5-4|16|many
CASSWGLAGENYTQYF
TGTGCCAGCAGCTGGGGACTAGCGGGAGAAAATTATACGCAGTATTTT
>TRBJ2-1|-|TRBV3-1/TRBV3-2|13|-
CASSPTGLYEQFF
TGTGCCAGCAGCCCCACAGGGCTTTATGAGCAGTTCTTC
>TRBJ2-3|-|TRBV28|17|-
CASSGTGSTLRTDTQYF
TGTGCCAGCAGTGGAACAGGATCCACTCTGAGAACAGATACGCAGTATTTT
>TRBJ1-5|-|TRBV11-2|14|-
CASSPIGLNQPQHF
TGTGCCAGCAGCCCGATTGGGCTCAATCAGCCCCAGCATTTT
>TRBJ2-3|-|TRBV29-1|11|-
CSVERDYTQYF
TGCAGCGTTGAGCGGGATTATACGCAGTATTTT
>TRBJ2-5|-|TRBV11-2|15|-
CASSPNYPRGETQYF
TGTGCCAGCAGCCCGAACTACCCCCGTGGGGAGACCCAGTACTTC
>TRBJ2-1|TRBD2|TRBV2|13|-
CASSESGKGEQFF
TGTGCCAGCAGTGAAAGCGGGAAGGGTGAGCAGTTCTTC
>TRBJ1-5|-|TRBV18|13|-
CASSPSEYQPQHF
TGTGCTAGCTCACCTTCGGAGTATCAGCCCCAGCATTTT
>TRBJ1-5|-|TRBV24-1|14|-
CATSKAGVYQPQHF
TGTGCCACCAGTAAGGCAGGGGTATACCAGCCCCAGCATTTT
>TRBJ1-1|-|TRBV7-9|13|-
CASSLVLAGEAFF
TGTGCCAGCAGCTTAGTTTTAGCTGGCGAAGCTTTCTTT
>TRBJ2-2|-|TRBV18|15|-
CASSPRQANTGELFF
TGTGCCAGCTCACCACGGCAGGCGAACACCGGGGAGCTGTTTTTT
>TRBJ2-1|-|TRBV3-1/TRBV3-2|17|-
CASSPRLHRGNYNEQFF
TGTGCCAGCAGCCCCAGACTACACCGAGGGAACTACAATGAGCAGTTCTTC
>TRBJ2-5|TRBD2|TRBV7-9|17|-
CASSSAGTSGPQETQYF
TGTGCCAGCAGCTCAGCTGGGACTAGCGGGCCCCAAGAGACCCAGTACTTC